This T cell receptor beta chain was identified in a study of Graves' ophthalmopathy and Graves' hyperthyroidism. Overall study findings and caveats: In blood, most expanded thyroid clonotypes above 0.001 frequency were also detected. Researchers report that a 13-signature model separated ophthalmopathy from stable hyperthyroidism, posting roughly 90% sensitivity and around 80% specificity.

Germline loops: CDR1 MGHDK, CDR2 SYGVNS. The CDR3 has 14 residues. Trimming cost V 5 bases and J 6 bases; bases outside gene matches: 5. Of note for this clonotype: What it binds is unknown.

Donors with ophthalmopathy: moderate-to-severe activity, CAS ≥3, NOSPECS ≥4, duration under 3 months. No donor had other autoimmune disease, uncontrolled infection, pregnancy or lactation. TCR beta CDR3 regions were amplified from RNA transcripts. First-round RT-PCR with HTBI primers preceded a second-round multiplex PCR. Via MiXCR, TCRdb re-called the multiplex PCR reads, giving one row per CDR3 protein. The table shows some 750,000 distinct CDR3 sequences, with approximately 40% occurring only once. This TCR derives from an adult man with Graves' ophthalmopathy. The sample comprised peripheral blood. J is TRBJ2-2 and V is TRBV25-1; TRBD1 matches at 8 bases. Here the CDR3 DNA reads TGTGCCAGCAGTTCAATACAGGGGGCCGGGGAGCTGTTTTTT. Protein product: CASSSIQGAGELFF.